These T cell receptor beta chains were read from a single sample in a study of identical twins. MiXCR was run by TCRdb on the 5' RACE reads, yielding one entry per CDR3 protein. The sample comprises more than 650,000 distinct CDR3 sequences, around 6% of which are singletons, and 1.5% to 2% rests with the top ten. The sequencing input was naive T cells sorted from blood. These receptor sequences come from a man younger than 30 in good health. Each CDR3 is given with its conserved first and last residue. A D gene is named only where the DNA matches it firmly. Part of the rows lack a size; the others show once, few, many or a class for expanded clones.

NA NA TRBJ2-3 TRBV10-3 CAISESKKTDTQYF TGTGCCATCAGTGAGTCGAAGAAGACAGATACGCAGTATTTT
TRBD2 NA TRBJ2-1 TRBV5-1 CASTVAGVTSYNEQFF TGCGCCAGCACAGTAGCGGGAGTAACCTCCTACAATGAGCAGTTCTTC
TRBD2 many TRBJ2-7 TRBV14 CASSQLSGNSYEQYF TGTGCCAGCAGCCAACTTAGCGGGAATTCCTACGAGCAGTACTTC
NA NA TRBJ1-4 TRBV29-1 CSVGLLGAEKLFF TGCAGCGTGGGCTTGCTGGGGGCTGAAAAACTGTTTTTT
NA few TRBJ2-1 TRBV29-1 CSVVRDPLGSYNEQFF TGCAGCGTGGTCCGGGACCCTTTAGGCTCCTACAATGAGCAGTTCTTC
NA NA TRBJ1-1 TRBV7-9 CASSSPGGKLNTEAFF TGTGCCAGCAGCTCACCGGGGGGGAAGTTGAACACTGAAGCTTTCTTT
NA many TRBJ2-2 TRBV27 CASSLTGAELFF TGTGCCAGCAGTCTGACAGGTGCGGAGCTGTTTTTT
NA many TRBJ2-1 TRBV7-9 CASSFISALENEQFF TGTGCCAGCAGCTTTATTTCGGCCCTGGAGAATGAGCAGTTCTTC
NA many TRBJ2-1 TRBV5-5 CASMDYNEQFF TGTGCCAGCATGGACTACAATGAGCAGTTCTTC
NA NA TRBJ1-5 TRBV20-1 CSARPDSINQPQHF TGCAGTGCTAGACCGGACAGTATTAATCAGCCCCAGCATTTT
TRBD2 many TRBJ2-1 TRBV9 CASSVGASGRYNEQFF TGTGCCAGCAGCGTAGGGGCTAGCGGGAGGTACAATGAGCAGTTCTTC
TRBD1 many TRBJ1-1 TRBV12-3/TRBV12-4 CASSFPPRGMNTEAFF TGTGCCAGCAGTTTCCCCCCCAGGGGGATGAACACTGAAGCTTTCTTT
NA many TRBJ2-1 TRBV12-3/TRBV12-4 CASSLGGGEQFF TGTGCCAGCAGTTTAGGAGGAGGCGAGCAGTTCTTC
NA few TRBJ1-5 TRBV19 CATHRDLNQPQHF TGTGCCACCCACCGGGACCTCAATCAGCCCCAGCATTTT
TRBD1 NA TRBJ1-1 TRBV11-1 CASSLTRAQKRGRGNTEAFF TGTGCCAGCAGCTTAACGCGAGCGCAGAAGAGGGGGCGCGGGAACACTGAAGCTTTCTTT
TRBD1 many TRBJ2-3 TRBV5-1 CASSLVRDRTTDTQYF TGCGCCAGCAGCTTGGTTAGGGACAGAACCACAGATACGCAGTATTTT
TRBD2 NA TRBJ2-3 TRBV2 CASRQRSSGRASDTQYF TGTGCCAGCAGGCAAAGGAGTAGCGGGAGGGCATCAGATACGCAGTATTTT
NA many TRBJ2-1 TRBV24-1 CATSDHNSGASSYNEQFF TGTGCCACCAGTGATCACAATAGCGGAGCAAGCTCCTACAATGAGCAGTTCTTC
NA few TRBJ2-1 TRBV5-1 CASSLLGPVNEQFF TGCGCCAGCAGCTTACTCGGGCCGGTGAATGAGCAGTTCTTC
NA many TRBJ1-1 TRBV10-1 CASSDGQPNTEAFF TGCGCCAGCAGTGACGGCCAGCCGAACACTGAAGCTTTCTTT
TRBD2 many TRBJ2-2 TRBV5-1 CASTVAGEYTGELFF TGCGCCAGCACTGTGGCGGGAGAGTACACCGGGGAGCTGTTTTTT
NA many TRBJ1-6 TRBV28 CASSLRVSGSPLHF TGTGCCAGCAGTTTGAGGGTTTCTGGGTCACCCCTCCACTTT
NA many TRBJ2-3 TRBV12-3/TRBV12-4 CASSRQTGDTQYF TGTGCCAGCAGTCGCCAGACCGGGGATACGCAGTATTTT
TRBD2 many TRBJ2-5 TRBV4-3 CASSQGWAGDEETQYF TGCGCCAGCAGCCAAGGGTGGGCGGGAGACGAGGAGACCCAGTACTTC
TRBD2 NA TRBJ2-3 TRBV5-1 CASSFGTAGVADTQYF TGCGCCAGCAGCTTCGGAACAGCGGGAGTAGCAGATACGCAGTATTTT
NA few TRBJ2-3 TRBV27 CASSLNFRSRTDTQYF TGTGCCAGCAGTTTAAATTTCCGTTCCCGGACAGATACGCAGTATTTT
TRBD1 many TRBJ1-4 TRBV12-3/TRBV12-4 CASSRQGTSFNEKLFF TGTGCCAGCAGTCGACAGGGGACGTCCTTTAATGAAAAACTGTTTTTT
NA many TRBJ1-5 TRBV3-1 CASSQDAAQPQHF TGTGCCAGCAGCCAAGACGCGGCTCAGCCCCAGCATTTT
NA NA TRBJ2-2 TRBV7-9 CASSLVARTGELFF TGTGCCAGCAGCTTAGTGGCGCGGACCGGGGAGCTGTTTTTT
NA few TRBJ2-3 TRBV6-2/TRBV6-3 CASTVTRAADTQYF TGTGCCAGCACCGTGACAAGGGCAGCAGATACGCAGTATTTT
NA NA TRBJ2-1 TRBV3-1 CASSRADNNEQFF TGTGCCAGCAGCCGGGCAGATAACAATGAGCAGTTCTTC
TRBD2 many TRBJ2-3 TRBV29-1 CSVETSGHTDTQYF TGCAGCGTTGAGACTAGCGGGCACACAGATACGCAGTATTTT
TRBD2 many TRBJ2-2 TRBV10-3 CAISAGLAGITGELFF TGTGCCATCAGTGCGGGACTAGCGGGCATCACCGGGGAGCTGTTTTTT
NA few TRBJ2-1 TRBV3-1 CASSQEGKFRNEQFF TGTGCCAGCAGCCAAGAGGGCAAGTTTCGGAATGAGCAGTTCTTC
NA many TRBJ2-3 TRBV20-1 CSARGDSWSTDTQYF TGCAGTGCTAGAGGGGATAGCTGGAGCACAGATACGCAGTATTTT
NA NA TRBJ2-2 TRBV6-5 CASGLHGGSNTGELFF TGTGCCAGCGGCTTACATGGGGGGTCGAACACCGGGGAGCTGTTTTTT
NA many TRBJ2-7 TRBV27 CASTRTGALSYEQYF TGTGCCAGCACCCGAACAGGAGCCCTAAGCTACGAGCAGTACTTC
TRBD2 many TRBJ2-1 TRBV20-1 CSATLAVAEQFF TGCAGTGCTACACTAGCGGTGGCTGAGCAGTTCTTC
NA few TRBJ2-1 TRBV12-3/TRBV12-4 CASSSERVSYNEQFF TGTGCCAGTAGTTCCGAGCGGGTCTCCTACAATGAGCAGTTCTTC
NA NA TRBJ2-2 TRBV14 CASSQDKDWINTGELFF TGTGCCAGCAGCCAAGACAAGGACTGGATAAACACCGGGGAGCTGTTTTTT
NA many TRBJ2-1 TRBV24-1 CATSEAGRVKFF TGTGCCACCAGTGAAGCGGGCAGGGTCAAGTTCTTC
NA NA TRBJ2-1 TRBV12-3/TRBV12-4 CASSSPLGKDYNEQFF TGTGCCAGCAGTTCCCCGCTAGGGAAGGACTACAATGAGCAGTTCTTC
TRBD1 many TRBJ1-6 TRBV6-1 CASSRDRVGSPLHF TGTGCCAGCAGTAGGGACAGGGTGGGTTCACCCCTCCACTTT
TRBD2 many TRBJ2-1 TRBV11-2 CASSLVGAGTSGWEQFF TGTGCCAGCAGCTTAGTCGGGGCCGGGACTAGCGGCTGGGAACAGTTCTTC
TRBD2 NA TRBJ2-1 TRBV9 CASSRGGDSEQFF TGTGCCAGCAGCAGGGGAGGGGATTCTGAGCAGTTCTTC
NA NA TRBJ2-1 TRBV11-2 CASLGSGDAYNEQFF TGTGCCAGCTTGGGTAGCGGAGACGCCTACAATGAGCAGTTCTTC
TRBD2 many TRBJ2-1 TRBV11-2 CASSPAGGGIGGEQFF TGTGCCAGCAGCCCAGCGGGAGGAGGGATAGGCGGTGAGCAGTTCTTC
NA NA TRBJ2-2 TRBV5-1 CASRIAQNTGELFF TGCGCCAGCAGAATAGCGCAGAACACCGGGGAGCTGTTTTTT
TRBD2 NA TRBJ2-3 TRBV12-3/TRBV12-4 CASSSRTSGGGTQYF TGTGCCAGCAGTTCAAGGACTAGCGGCGGCGGAACGCAGTATTTT
TRBD1 NA TRBJ1-1 TRBV7-2 CLSQGGQRRFMNTEAFF TGTCTCTCACAGGGGGGACAGAGGCGCTTCATGAACACTGAAGCTTTCTTT
NA NA TRBJ1-5 TRBV20-1 CSAKGHYGQPQHF TGCAGTGCTAAAGGACACTACGGCCAGCCCCAGCATTTT
TRBD1 few TRBJ2-3 TRBV28 CASSQIRDRVTDTQYF TGTGCCAGTTCCCAAATTCGGGACAGGGTAACAGATACGCAGTATTTT
TRBD2 many TRBJ2-7 TRBV12-3/TRBV12-4 CASATGTSHEQYF TGTGCCAGCGCAACGGGGACTAGTCACGAGCAGTACTTC
TRBD1 many TRBJ2-1 TRBV6-1 CASSRGQGYNEQFF TGTGCCAGCAGTCGAGGACAGGGCTACAATGAGCAGTTCTTC
TRBD2 few TRBJ2-4 TRBV11-2 CASSPGTSGVAKNIQYF TGTGCCAGCAGCCCAGGGACTAGCGGGGTAGCCAAAAACATTCAGTACTTC
NA many TRBJ2-3 TRBV20-1 CSAELGDTQYF TGCAGTGCAGAACTGGGGGATACGCAGTATTTT
NA many TRBJ2-1 TRBV10-3 CAISVTGNGYNEQFF TGTGCCATCAGTGTCACAGGGAACGGATACAATGAGCAGTTCTTC
NA NA TRBJ2-3 TRBV7-3 CASSLSPLGGGNTNTQYF TGTGCCAGCAGCTTAAGTCCCCTGGGGGGCGGGAACACAAATACGCAGTATTTT